These T cell receptor beta chains were read from a single sample in a study of T cells in Graves' hyperthyroidism and ophthalmopathy. TCRdb redid the calling of the multiplex PCR reads with MiXCR, one entry per CDR3 protein. The sample has 500,000 to 800,000 distinct CDR3 sequences, more than 12% seen once. Sample: blood. The receptors originated from a woman between 50 and 59 years old with Graves' ophthalmopathy. CDR3s include the opening cysteine and the closing phenylalanine or tryptophan. Fields, in order: CDR3 protein, V gene, D gene, J gene, clone size, CDR3 length. A D gene is named only where the DNA matches it firmly. Where a row states a size, it is once, few, many or the class of an expanded clone; other rows omit it.

CASSSTTSGRNEQYF,TRBV12-3/TRBV12-4,TRBD2,TRBJ2-7,many,15
CASSLWITEAFF,TRBV7-2,NA,TRBJ1-1,many,12
CATSDFSGYNEQFF,TRBV24-1,NA,TRBJ2-1,few,14
CSAVGTSGRAGTDTQYF,TRBV20-1,TRBD2,TRBJ2-3,many,17
CASGLQETQYF,TRBV2,NA,TRBJ2-5,many,11
CASSLYVGVNEKLFF,TRBV27,NA,TRBJ1-4,few,15
CASTPTSGGINEQFF,TRBV19,TRBD2,TRBJ2-1,few,15
CASTRRGLSSPLHF,TRBV19,NA,TRBJ1-6,NA,14
CASSRALAPSNTGELFF,TRBV7-7,TRBD2,TRBJ2-2,many,17
CASSFSSRLGVNSPLHF,TRBV12-3/TRBV12-4,NA,TRBJ1-6,many,17
CATSDLGPIAGGRDTQYF,TRBV24-1,TRBD2,TRBJ2-3,many,18
CASSSGRNNEQFF,TRBV5-6,NA,TRBJ2-1,many,13
CASSYPTGQINSPLHF,TRBV6-5,TRBD1,TRBJ1-6,many,16
CASTERPVVGGELFF,TRBV19,NA,TRBJ2-2,NA,15
CASSRRTSGQYNEQFF,TRBV19,TRBD2,TRBJ2-1,NA,16
CASSPSTGQEGFGYTF,TRBV6-1,TRBD1,TRBJ1-2,many,16
CASSLLPGNQPQHF,TRBV28,NA,TRBJ1-5,many,14
CASRELPSRGGNTEAFF,TRBV19,NA,TRBJ1-1,NA,17
CASSVGEGGIYEQYF,TRBV9,NA,TRBJ2-7,many,15
CASSPATGGFFYEQYF,TRBV19,TRBD1,TRBJ2-7,many,16
CASSLSSGPMNTEAFF,TRBV5-1,NA,TRBJ1-1,many,16
CASSSYPMGIPRYEQYF,TRBV6-1,NA,TRBJ2-7,many,17
CASSLTAEETQYF,TRBV5-8,NA,TRBJ2-5,NA,13
CASSYLLGEVGETQYF,TRBV7-8,NA,TRBJ2-5,few,16
CASSYQRADNYGYTF,TRBV6-2/TRBV6-3,NA,TRBJ1-2,few,15
CASSPRRGGAYEKLFF,TRBV27,TRBD1,TRBJ1-4,NA,16
CASSLTLHSNQPQHF,TRBV28,NA,TRBJ1-5,NA,15
CASSQGLAGKQETQYF,TRBV4-3,TRBD2,TRBJ2-5,NA,16
CASSERPRATDTQYF,TRBV9,NA,TRBJ2-3,NA,15
CASSRVSDGEQYF,TRBV7-3,NA,TRBJ2-7,many,13
CASSLAGAFNDEQFF,TRBV7-9,NA,TRBJ2-1,many,15
CASSLGLAVETQYF,TRBV28,TRBD2,TRBJ2-5,NA,14
CASSDRGPETQYF,TRBV28,TRBD1,TRBJ2-5,many,13
CASSSAGYFYEQYF,TRBV5-1,NA,TRBJ2-7,many,14
CASLRREAYEQYF,TRBV6-1,TRBD2,TRBJ2-7,few,13
CASSGRDLGELFF,TRBV9,NA,TRBJ2-2,NA,13
CASSLGRESSYEQYF,TRBV7-2,NA,TRBJ2-7,many,15
CASSPRGSGRAFDNEQFF,TRBV7-9,TRBD2,TRBJ2-1,many,18